The 7 T cell receptor beta chains below come from one sample, sequenced in a study of T cell responses to AZD1222 COVID-19 vaccine. This table comes from immunoSEQ multiplex PCR, and its TCRdb copy is limited to in-frame clones, with some not included. The sample contains 130,000 or so clones, around 90% of which appear only once. Here the sequenced sample was peripheral blood, taken 28 days after the second AZD1222 dose. Receptors originate from an adult who received the AZD1222 COVID-19 vaccine.

The rearrangement joins TRBV28 to TRBJ1-5; D not resolved. Deletions cut 2 bases from V and 8 bases from J, with 7 bases between. CDR1 and CDR2 (germline): MDHEN, SYDVKM. The CDR3 is 12 amino acids. The CDR3 nucleotides are TGTGCCAGCAGTTTACCCGCGGAGCCCCAGCATTTT. This sequence encodes CASSLPAEPQHF. Filled out from reference TRBV28 and TRBJ1-5, the complete variable domain reads DVKVTQSSRYLVKRTGEKVFLECVQDMDHENMFWYRQDPGLGLRLIYFSYDVKMKEKGDIPEGYSVSREKKERFSLILESASTNQTSMYLCASSLPAEPQHFGDGTRLSIL.

This clone has only one observation. CDR3 nucleotides: TGTGCCAGCAGCTTAGTTCGGGCAGGGGCAGATACGCAGTATTTT. Its protein is CASSLVRAGADTQYF. The V call is TRBV7-8, the J call TRBJ2-3; perhaps TRBD1 as D (6 bases). Germline-derived CDR1 and CDR2 are SGHVS and FQNEAQ. The CDR3 has 15 residues. Trimming stripped 1 base from V and 4 bases from J, with 12 bases between.

The chain links TRBV4-2 to TRBJ2-1; a weak D match, TRBD2 (6 bases). Trimming stripped 2 bases from V and 4 bases from J, with 15 bases between. The CDR3 contains 16 residues. The germline V gene encodes CDR1 LGHNA and CDR2 YNFKEQ. CDR3 nucleotides: TGTGCCAGCAGCCAATTTTTCGGGGGTTTGTACAATGAGCAGTTCTTC. Encoded protein: CASSQFFGGLYNEQFF.

The chain recombines TRBV24-1 with TRBJ2-2; D is possibly TRBD2 (6 bases). The V end was cut by 9 bases, the J end by 2 bases, with 9 bases between. In germline, CDR1 is KGHDR, CDR2 SFDVKD. The CDR3 loop spans 13 amino acids. The CDR3 nucleotides are TGTGCCACCGGGACTCCAAACACCGGGGAGCTGTTTTTT. This gives the protein CATGTPNTGELFF.

The rearrangement uses TRBV7-9 and TRBJ1-2; D remains unclear. Germline V lookup: CDR1 SEHNR, CDR2 FQNEAQ (reference sequence). V gave up 5 bases and J gave up 8 bases, with 6 bases separating them. The CDR3 covers 10 residues. The CDR3 sequence is CASSEGGYTF. The CDR3 DNA reads TGTGCCAGCAGCGAAGGAGGCTACACCTTC.

This chain uses TRBV28 with TRBJ1-1; D remains unclear. The CDR3 has 14 residues. The germline gives CDR1 MDHEN, CDR2 SYDVKM. Between the trimmed V and J ends, which lost 5 bases and 3 bases, there was a span of 13 bases. The chain's CDR3 is CASSLIRGYTEAFF. DNA of the CDR3: TGTGCCAGCAGTCTAATTCGCGGTTACACTGAAGCTTTCTTT.

CDR3 region: CSARVRETQYF. The CDR3 region has the DNA TGCAGTGCTAGAGTTAGGGAGACCCAGTACTTC. The chain joins TRBV20-1 to TRBJ2-5; D is uncertain. The germline gives CDR1 DFQATT, CDR2 SNEGSKA (reference sequence). Trimming removed 1 base at V and 5 bases at J, with 5 bases between. The CDR3 loop spans 11 amino acids.